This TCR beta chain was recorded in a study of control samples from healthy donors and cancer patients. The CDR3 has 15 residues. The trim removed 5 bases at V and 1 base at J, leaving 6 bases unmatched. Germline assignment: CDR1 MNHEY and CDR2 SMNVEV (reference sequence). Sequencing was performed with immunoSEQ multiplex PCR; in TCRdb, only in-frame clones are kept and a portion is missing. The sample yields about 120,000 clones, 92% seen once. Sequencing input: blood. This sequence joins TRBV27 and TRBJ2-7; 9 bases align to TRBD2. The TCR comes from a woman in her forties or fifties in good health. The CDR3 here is CASSGAGGRSYEQYF. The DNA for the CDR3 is TGTGCCAGCAGTGGGGCGGGAGGGAGGTCCTACGAGCAGTACTTC.